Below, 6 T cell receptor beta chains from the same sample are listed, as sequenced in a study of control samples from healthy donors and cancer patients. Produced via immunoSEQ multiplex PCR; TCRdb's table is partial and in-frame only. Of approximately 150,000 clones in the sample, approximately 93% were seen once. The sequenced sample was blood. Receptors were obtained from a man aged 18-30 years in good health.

The CDR3 nucleotides read TGTGCCAGCAGCCAACATCGGACAGGGGGAGAGAGAGAGCAGTACTTC. It specifies CASSQHRTGGEREQYF. V is TRBV7-9 and J is TRBJ2-7, with 10 nucleotides matching TRBD1. Looked up from germline, CDR1 is SEHNR and CDR2 is FQNEAQ (reference sequence). This CDR3 has 16 residues. V was pared by 5 bases and J by 7 bases, with 14 bases of the junction left unmatched.

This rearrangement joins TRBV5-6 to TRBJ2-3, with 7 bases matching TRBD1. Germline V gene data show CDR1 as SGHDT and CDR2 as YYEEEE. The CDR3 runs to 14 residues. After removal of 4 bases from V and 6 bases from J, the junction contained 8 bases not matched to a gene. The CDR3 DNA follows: TGTGCCAGCAGCACGGGACAGCCTGTCGATACGCAGTATTTT. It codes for CASSTGQPVDTQYF.

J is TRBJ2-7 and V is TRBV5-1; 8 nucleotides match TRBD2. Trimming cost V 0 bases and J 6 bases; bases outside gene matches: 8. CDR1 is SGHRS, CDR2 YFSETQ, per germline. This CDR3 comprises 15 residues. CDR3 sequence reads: CASSLGVAGTSEQYF. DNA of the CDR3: TGCGCCAGCAGCTTGGGGGTAGCGGGGACGTCCGAGCAGTACTTC. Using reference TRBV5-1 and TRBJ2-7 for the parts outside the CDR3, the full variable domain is KAGVTQTPRYLIKTRGQQVTLSCSPISGHRSVSWYQQTPGQGLQFLFEYFSETQRNKGNFPGRFSGRQFSNSRSEMNVSTLELGDSALYLCASSLGVAGTSEQYFGPGTRLTVT.

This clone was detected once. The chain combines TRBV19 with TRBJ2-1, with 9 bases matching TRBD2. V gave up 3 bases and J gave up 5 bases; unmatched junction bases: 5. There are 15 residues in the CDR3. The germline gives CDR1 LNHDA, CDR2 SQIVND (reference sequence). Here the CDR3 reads CASSIRPSGNNEQFF. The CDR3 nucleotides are TGTGCCAGTAGTATTCGGCCTAGCGGGAACAATGAGCAGTTCTTC.

DNA for the CDR3: TGTGCCAGCAGTTACGGGAGCAACAATGAGCAGTTCTTC. Protein: CASSYGSNNEQFF. The chain combines TRBV6-2 or TRBV6-3 with TRBJ2-1, with D perhaps TRBD2 (5 bases). V dropped 2 bases and J dropped 5 bases, with 7 bases sitting between them. Looked up from germline, CDR1 is MNHEY and CDR2 is SVGEGT. The CDR3 length is 13 residues.

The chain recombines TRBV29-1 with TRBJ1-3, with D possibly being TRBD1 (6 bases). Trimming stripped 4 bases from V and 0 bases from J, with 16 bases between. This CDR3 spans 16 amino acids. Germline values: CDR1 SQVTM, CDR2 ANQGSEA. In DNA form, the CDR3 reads TGCAGCGTTGGGGGTGACAGGACCTACTCTGGAAACACCATATATTTT. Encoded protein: CSVGGDRTYSGNTIYF. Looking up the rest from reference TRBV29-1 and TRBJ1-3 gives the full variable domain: SAVISQKPSRDICQRGTSLTIQCQVDSQVTMMFWYRQQPGQSLTLIATANQGSEATYESGFVIDKFPISRPNLTFSTLTVSNMSPEDSSIYLCSVGGDRTYSGNTIYFGEGSWLTVV.